What follows describes a single T cell receptor beta chain. The data derive from a study of T cell changes during pregnancy in multiple sclerosis. The protocol was immunoSEQ multiplex PCR, while the TCRdb copy is restricted to in-frame clones and leaves out a portion. The data hold about 88,000 clones, with approximately 92% observed a single time. The CDR3 has 19 residues. CDR1 is MDHEN, CDR2 SYDVKM, per germline. The V end was cut by 4 bases, the J end by 4 bases, with 26 bases between. This specimen was peripheral blood, taken in the first trimester of pregnancy. This TCR was recovered from a female donor with multiple sclerosis, enrolled in a pregnancy study. The rearrangement links TRBV28 to TRBJ1-5, with D unclear. CDR3 DNA sequence: TGTGCCAGCAGTTCGGGATTAATAGCGGTGGGAGGCAGGAATCAGCCCCAGCATTTT. This codes for CASSSGLIAVGGRNQPQHF.